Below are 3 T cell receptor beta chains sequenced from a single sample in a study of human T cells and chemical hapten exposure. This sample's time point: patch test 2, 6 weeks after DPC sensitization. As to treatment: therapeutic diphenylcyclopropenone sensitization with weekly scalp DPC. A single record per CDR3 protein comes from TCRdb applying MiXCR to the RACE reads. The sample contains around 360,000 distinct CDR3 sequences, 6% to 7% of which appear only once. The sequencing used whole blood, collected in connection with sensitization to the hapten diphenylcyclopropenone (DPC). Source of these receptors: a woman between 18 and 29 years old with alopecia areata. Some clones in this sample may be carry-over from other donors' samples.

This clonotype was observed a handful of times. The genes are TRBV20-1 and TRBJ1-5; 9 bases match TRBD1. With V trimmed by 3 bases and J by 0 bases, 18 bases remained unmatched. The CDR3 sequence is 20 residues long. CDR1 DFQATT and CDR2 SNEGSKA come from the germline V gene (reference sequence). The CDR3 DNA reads TGCAGTGCTAGCCTGATGATTGTCGGGACAGGGACAGTTAGCAATCAGCCCCAGCATTTT. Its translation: CSASLMIVGTGTVSNQPQHF.

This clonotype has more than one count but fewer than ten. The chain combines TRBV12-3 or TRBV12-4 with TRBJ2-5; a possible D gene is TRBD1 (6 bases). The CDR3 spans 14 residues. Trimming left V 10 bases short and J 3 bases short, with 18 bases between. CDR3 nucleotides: TGTGCCACCGCCCCTCCTCAGGGGAAAGAGACCCAGTACTTC. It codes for CATAPPQGKETQYF.

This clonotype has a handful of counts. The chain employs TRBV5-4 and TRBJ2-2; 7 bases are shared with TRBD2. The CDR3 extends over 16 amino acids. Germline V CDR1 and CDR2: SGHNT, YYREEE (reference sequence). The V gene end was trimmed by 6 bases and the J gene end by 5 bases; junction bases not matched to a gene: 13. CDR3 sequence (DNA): TGTGCCAGCACCCGCTTGGGGGGGTCGGTGACCGGGGAGCTGTTTTTT. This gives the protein CASTRLGGSVTGELFF.